This T cell receptor (beta chain) was identified during a study of T-cell memory formation after mild COVID-19. TCRdb reprocessed the 5' RACE reads with MiXCR, giving one entry per CDR3 protein. The table shows under 550,000 distinct CDR3 sequences, with roughly 18% occurring only once. The CDR3 is 15 amino acids. Trimming stripped 4 bases from V and 4 bases from J, with 15 bases between. Germline assignment: CDR1 SGHNT and CDR2 YYREEE (reference sequence). This clonotype was picked up a small number of times. This chain connects TRBV5-4 to TRBJ2-4, with D perhaps assigned TRBD1 or TRBD2 (7 bases each). The clonotype originates from an adult woman who had mild COVID-19 (a few samples of this study predate the infection). Cell type and time point are not known. The sequenced sample consisted of PBMCs or a T cell subset sorted from them (not recorded which). The CDR3 sequence: CASSLIRGGKNIQYF. The CDR3 DNA sequence: TGTGCCAGCAGCCTGATCAGGGGGGGGAAAAACATTCAGTACTTC.